This TCR beta chain was sequenced for a study of regulatory T cells in long-lasting Graves disease. Overall study findings and caveats: With persistent disease, TRBV28, TRBJ1-2 and TRBJ2-5 were the favored segments.

Ten or more counts support this clonotype. The antigen remains undetermined. One end of the junction varies from germline; a read error may be responsible. CDR1 MGHRA and CDR2 YSYEKL come from the germline V gene. The CDR3 has 16 residues. CDR3-region Arm-PCR and iRepertoire HTBI primers produced the TCR beta libraries. MiXCR was run by TCRdb on the multiplex PCR reads, yielding one entry per CDR3 protein. The table includes hundreds of thousands of distinct CDR3 sequences, roughly a sixth detected once. As for time point: newly diagnosed GD, antithyroid drugs for less than 3 months. Isolated PBMC RNA provided the starting material for the TCR library. Patients of an endocrinology department in Xi'an, China, were included. The same data also went into a second study, on T cells in Graves' hyperthyroidism and ophthalmopathy. Per that study: The HTBI primer set served for first-round RT-PCR of the TCR CDR3.

This specimen was peripheral blood mononuclear cells (PBMCs), taken at new diagnosis, from a patient treated with antithyroid drugs. This chain uses TRBV4-1 with TRBJ2-3; possibly TRBD1 for D (7 bases). This receptor was taken from a man aged 35 to 55 with Graves disease. CDR3 nucleotides: TGTGCCAGCAGCCAAGGGGGCGGGGCTAGCACAGATACGCAGTATTTT. Translating gives CASSQGGGASTDTQYF.